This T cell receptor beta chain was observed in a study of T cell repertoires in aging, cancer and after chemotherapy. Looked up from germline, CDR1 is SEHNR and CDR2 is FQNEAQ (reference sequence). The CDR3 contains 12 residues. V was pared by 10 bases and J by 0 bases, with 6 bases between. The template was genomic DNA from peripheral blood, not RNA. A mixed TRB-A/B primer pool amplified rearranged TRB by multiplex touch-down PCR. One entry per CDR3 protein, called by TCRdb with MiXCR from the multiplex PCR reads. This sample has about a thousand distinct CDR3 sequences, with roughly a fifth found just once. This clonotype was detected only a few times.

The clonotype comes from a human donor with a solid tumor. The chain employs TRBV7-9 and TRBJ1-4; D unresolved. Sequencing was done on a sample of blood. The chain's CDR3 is CATSTTNEKLFF. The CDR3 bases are TGTGCCACTAGTACAACTAATGAAAAACTGTTTTTT.